This TCR beta chain was retrieved from a study of cytomegalovirus exposure and HLA in healthy donors. Sequencing used immunoSEQ multiplex PCR; TCRdb keeps in-frame clones, though not all of them. The sample holds approximately 140,000 clones, around 87% seen once. Findings and limits, study-wide: It was found in a later analysis that first-cohort TCR clusters tended to co-occur in the 120 validation repertoires. Reports showed the classifier diagnosing cytomegalovirus status with high specificity and sensitivity.

Trimming cost V 4 bases and J 1 base; bases outside gene matches: 8. The germline CDR1 and CDR2 sequences are SGHKS and YYEKEE (reference sequence). The CDR3 has 16 amino acids. A note on this clone: The antigen is unknown.

These donors were members of the roughly 120-subject validation cohort, a group separate from the approximately 670-subject first cohort. The chain is built from TRBV5-5 and TRBJ1-5, with 7 bases lining up with TRBD1. The sample was PBMCs. This TCR was recovered from a man between 18 and 35 years old in good health and CMV-seropositive. The CDR3 sequence: CASSLAPGGSNQPQHF. CDR3 in DNA: TGTGCCAGCAGCCTAGCCCCAGGGGGGAGCAATCAGCCCCAGCATTTT.